Listed here is a single TCR beta chain. Its specificity is unknown. The source of the sample is a study of cytomegalovirus exposure and HLA in healthy donors. General study points: Both high specificity and high sensitivity reportedly marked the classifier's diagnosis of cytomegalovirus status. Presence/absence analyses assumed roughly uniform sequencing depth across donors. Listed as cytomegalovirus-associated were 164 TCR beta chains.

Use of 60 Vbeta and 13 Jbeta primers characterized the PCR. Measured with immunoSEQ multiplex PCR; TCRdb has only the in-frame clones, and not every one. Of some 190,000 clones in the sample, about 88% are singletons; the top ten hold roughly 1.8%. V lost 1 base to trimming and J lost 2 bases, with 9 bases between them. Germline V gene lookup returns CDR1 MGHRA and CDR2 YSYEKL. The CDR3 is 15 amino acids. Material for sequencing was PBMCs. The clonotype was recovered from a woman aged 18-29 years in good health and CMV-seronegative. The chain joins TRBV4-1 to TRBJ2-4; possibly TRBD2 for D (6 bases). CDR3 sequence (DNA): TGCGCCAGCAGCCAAGTAGGGGACTCCAAAAACATTCAGTACTTC. Encoded protein: CASSQVGDSKNIQYF.